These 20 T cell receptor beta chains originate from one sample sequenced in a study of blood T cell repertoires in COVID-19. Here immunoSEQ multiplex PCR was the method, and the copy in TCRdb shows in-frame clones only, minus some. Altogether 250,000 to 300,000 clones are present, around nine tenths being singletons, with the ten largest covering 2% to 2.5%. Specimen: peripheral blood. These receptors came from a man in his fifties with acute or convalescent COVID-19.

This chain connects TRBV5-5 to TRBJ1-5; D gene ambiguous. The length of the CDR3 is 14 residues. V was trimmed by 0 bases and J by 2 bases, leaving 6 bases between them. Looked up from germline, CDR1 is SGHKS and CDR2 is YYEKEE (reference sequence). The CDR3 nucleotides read TGTGCCAGCAGCTTGGGACATGGCAATCAGCCCCAGCATTTT. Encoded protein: CASSLGHGNQPQHF.

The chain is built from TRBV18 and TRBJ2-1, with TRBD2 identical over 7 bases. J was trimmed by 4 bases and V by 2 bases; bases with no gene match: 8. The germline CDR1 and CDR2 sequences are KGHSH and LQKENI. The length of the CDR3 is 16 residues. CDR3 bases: TGTGCCAGCTCACCAATGTCCGGACTAGGGTACAATGAGCAGTTCTTC. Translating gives CASSPMSGLGYNEQFF.

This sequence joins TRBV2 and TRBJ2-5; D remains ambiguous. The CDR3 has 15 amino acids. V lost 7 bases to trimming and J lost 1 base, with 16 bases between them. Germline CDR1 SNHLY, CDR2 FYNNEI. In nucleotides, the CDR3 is TGTGCCAGCAAACTCAAGTGGAGCTTCCAAGAGACCCAGTACTTC. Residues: CASKLKWSFQETQYF.

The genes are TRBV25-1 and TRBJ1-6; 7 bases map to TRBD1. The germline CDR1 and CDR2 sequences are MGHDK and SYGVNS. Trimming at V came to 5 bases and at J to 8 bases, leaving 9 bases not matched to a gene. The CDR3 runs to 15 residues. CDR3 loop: CASSTRRDSYSPLHF. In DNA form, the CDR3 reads TGTGCCAGCAGTACCAGACGGGACAGTTATTCACCCCTCCACTTT.

CDR3 sequence (DNA): TGTGCCAGCAGCTCTAAGACAGGGGGCACCTATGGCTACACCTTC. Protein product: CASSSKTGGTYGYTF. This chain uses TRBV7-3 with TRBJ1-2, with 10 bases lining up with TRBD1. The CDR3 has 15 residues. Unmatched junction bases numbered 6, after V lost 4 bases and J lost 4 bases. In germline, CDR1 is SGHTA, CDR2 FQGTGA.

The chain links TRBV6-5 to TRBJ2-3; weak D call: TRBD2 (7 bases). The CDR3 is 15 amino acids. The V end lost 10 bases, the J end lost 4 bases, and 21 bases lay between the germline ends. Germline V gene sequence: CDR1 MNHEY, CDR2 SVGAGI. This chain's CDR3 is CANSRGPGWADTQYF. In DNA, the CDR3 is TGTGCCAATTCGCGGGGGCCCGGCTGGGCAGATACGCAGTATTTT.

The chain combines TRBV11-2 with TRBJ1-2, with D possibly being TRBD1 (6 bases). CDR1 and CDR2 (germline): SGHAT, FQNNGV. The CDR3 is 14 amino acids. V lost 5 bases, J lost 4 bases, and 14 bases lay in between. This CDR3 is CASSLSGGSYGYTF. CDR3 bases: TGTGCCAGCAGCCTGTCGGGGGGCAGCTATGGCTACACCTTC. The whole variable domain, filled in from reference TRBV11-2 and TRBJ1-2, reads EAGVAQSPRYKIIEKRQSVAFWCNPISGHATLYWYQQILGQGPKLLIQFQNNGVVDDSQLPKDRFSAERLKGVDSTLKIQPAKLEDSAVYLCASSLSGGSYGYTFGSGTRLTVV.

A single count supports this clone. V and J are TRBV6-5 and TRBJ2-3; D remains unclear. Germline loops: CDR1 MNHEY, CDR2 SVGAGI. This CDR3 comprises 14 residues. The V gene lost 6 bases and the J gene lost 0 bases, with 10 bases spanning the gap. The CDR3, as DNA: TGTGCCAGCAGGCAGTATGTTAGCACAGATACGCAGTATTTT. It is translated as CASRQYVSTDTQYF.

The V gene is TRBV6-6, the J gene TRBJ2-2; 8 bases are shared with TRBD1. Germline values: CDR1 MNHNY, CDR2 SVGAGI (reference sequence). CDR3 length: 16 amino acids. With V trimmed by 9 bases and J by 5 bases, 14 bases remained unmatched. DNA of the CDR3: TGTGCCAGTAGCGACAGAGAACAGGGGGAAACCGGGGAGCTGTTTTTT. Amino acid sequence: CASSDREQGETGELFF.

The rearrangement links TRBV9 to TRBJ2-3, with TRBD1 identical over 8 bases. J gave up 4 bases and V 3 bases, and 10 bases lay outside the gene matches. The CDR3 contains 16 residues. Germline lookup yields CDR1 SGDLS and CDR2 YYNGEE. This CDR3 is CASSATGRGLPDTQYF. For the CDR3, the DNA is TGTGCCAGCAGCGCAACGGGCAGGGGGCTCCCAGATACGCAGTATTTT.

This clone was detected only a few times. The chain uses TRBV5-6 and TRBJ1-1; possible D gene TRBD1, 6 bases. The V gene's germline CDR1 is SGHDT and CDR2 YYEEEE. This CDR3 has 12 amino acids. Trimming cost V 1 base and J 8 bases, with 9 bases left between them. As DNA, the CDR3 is TGTGCCAGCAGCTTGCGGACAGAAGAAGCTTTCTTT. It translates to CASSLRTEEAFF.

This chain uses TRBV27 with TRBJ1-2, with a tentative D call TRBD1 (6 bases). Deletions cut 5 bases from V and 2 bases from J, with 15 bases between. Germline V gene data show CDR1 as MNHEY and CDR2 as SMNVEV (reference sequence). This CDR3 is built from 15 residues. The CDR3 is CASSPSGQLNYGYTF. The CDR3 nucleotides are TGTGCCAGCAGTCCTTCGGGACAACTAAACTATGGCTACACCTTC.

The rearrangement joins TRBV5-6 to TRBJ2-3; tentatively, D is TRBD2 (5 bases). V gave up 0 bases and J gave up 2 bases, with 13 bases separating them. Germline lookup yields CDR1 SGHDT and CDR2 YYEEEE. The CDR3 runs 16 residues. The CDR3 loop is CASSLALKRTTDTQYF. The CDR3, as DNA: TGTGCCAGCAGCTTGGCCTTGAAGCGGACCACAGATACGCAGTATTTT.

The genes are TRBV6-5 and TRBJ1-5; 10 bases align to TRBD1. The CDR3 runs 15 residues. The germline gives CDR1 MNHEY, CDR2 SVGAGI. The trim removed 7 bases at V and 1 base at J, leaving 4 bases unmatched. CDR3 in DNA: TGTGCCAGCACTTGGACAGGGGGAAGCAATCAGCCCCAGCATTTT. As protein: CASTWTGGSNQPQHF.

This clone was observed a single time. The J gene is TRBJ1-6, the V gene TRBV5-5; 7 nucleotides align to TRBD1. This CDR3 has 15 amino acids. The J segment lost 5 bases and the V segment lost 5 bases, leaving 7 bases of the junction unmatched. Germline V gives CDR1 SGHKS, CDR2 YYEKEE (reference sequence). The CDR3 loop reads CASRPTGTDNSPLHF. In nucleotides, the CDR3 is TGTGCCAGCAGGCCTACCGGGACAGATAATTCACCCCTCCACTTT.

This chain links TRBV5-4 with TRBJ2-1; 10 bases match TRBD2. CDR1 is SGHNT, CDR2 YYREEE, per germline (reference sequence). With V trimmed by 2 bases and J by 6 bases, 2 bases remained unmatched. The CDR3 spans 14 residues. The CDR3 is CASSLLAGTNEQFF. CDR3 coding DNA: TGTGCCAGCAGCTTACTAGCGGGGACCAATGAGCAGTTCTTC.

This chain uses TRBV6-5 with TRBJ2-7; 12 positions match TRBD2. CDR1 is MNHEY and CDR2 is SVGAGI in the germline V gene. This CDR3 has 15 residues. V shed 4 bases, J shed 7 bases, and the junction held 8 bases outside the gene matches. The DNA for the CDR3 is TGTGCCAGCAGTTTAGCACTAGCGGGGGGTCGGGAGCAGTACTTC. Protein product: CASSLALAGGREQYF.

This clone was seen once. In nucleotides, the CDR3 is TGCAGCGCCGACAGGGGAAGCTCCTACGAGCAGTACTTC. Protein: CSADRGSSYEQYF. This chain joins TRBV29-1 and TRBJ2-7, with 8 bases identical to TRBD1. Germline assignment: CDR1 SQVTM and CDR2 ANQGSEA. This CDR3 is built from 13 residues. V gave up 7 bases and J gave up 0 bases; unmatched junction bases: 5.

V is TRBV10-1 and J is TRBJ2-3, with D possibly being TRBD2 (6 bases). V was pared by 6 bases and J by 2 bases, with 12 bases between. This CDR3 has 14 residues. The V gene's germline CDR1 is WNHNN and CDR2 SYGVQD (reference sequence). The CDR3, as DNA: TGCGCCAGCAGCTCCAGGGAGGACACAGATACGCAGTATTTT. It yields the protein CASSSREDTDTQYF.

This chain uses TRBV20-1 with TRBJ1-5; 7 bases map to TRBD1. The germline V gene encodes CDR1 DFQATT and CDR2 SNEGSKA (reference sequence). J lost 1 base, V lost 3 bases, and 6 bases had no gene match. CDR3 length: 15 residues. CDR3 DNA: TGCAGTGCTAGTTCCGGGACAGAGAGCAATCAGCCCCAGCATTTT. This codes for CSASSGTESNQPQHF.